The 13 T cell receptor beta chains presented below share a single source sample, sequenced in a study of memory CD4+ T cells and cytomegalovirus serostatus. Only in-frame clones appear in the TCRdb table, and some are missing; sequencing was by immunoSEQ multiplex PCR. The sample consists of 50,000 to 70,000 clones, 70% to 80% of them appearing once. The sort gate was single viable CD3+CD4+CD8-CD45RO+ cells for memory CD4+ T cells. The sample consisted of memory CD4+ T cells from blood. Source of these receptors: an adult in good health and CMV-seropositive.

The count of this clone is one. The CDR3 bases are TGTGCCAGCAGCCTACAGGGGGCGGGCGCCTATGGCTACACCTTC. Protein: CASSLQGAGAYGYTF. The rearrangement links TRBV5-6 to TRBJ1-2; 9 nucleotides match TRBD1. The CDR3 contains 15 residues. Trimming cost V 4 bases and J 4 bases; bases outside gene matches: 8. Germline V gene data show CDR1 as SGHDT and CDR2 as YYEEEE.

In nucleotides, the CDR3 is TGTGCCAGCTCACTTGGGGACGCTGAAGCTTTCTTT. Its translation: CASSLGDAEAFF. This rearrangement joins TRBV18 to TRBJ1-1; TRBD1 is a possible D gene (5 bases). CDR1 KGHSH and CDR2 LQKENI come from the germline V gene. There are 12 residues in the CDR3. V lost 4 bases, J lost 6 bases, and 9 bases lay in between.

The rearrangement joins TRBV4-3 to TRBJ2-5, with D hard to call. CDR1 LGHNA and CDR2 YSLEER come from the germline V gene. The CDR3 runs 15 residues. The V and J ends lost 1 base and 5 bases respectively, with 14 bases between them. In nucleotides, the CDR3 is TGCGCCAGCAGCCAAGTTATAGGTGGATGGGAGACCCAGTACTTC. The encoded protein is CASSQVIGGWETQYF.

The chain uses TRBV28 and TRBJ2-1; maybe TRBD1 (6 bases). This CDR3 is 16 amino acids long. CDR1 MDHEN and CDR2 SYDVKM come from the germline V gene. Deletions cut 6 bases from V and 4 bases from J, with 19 bases between. CDR3 protein: CASSPRPPQGYNEQFF. CDR3 DNA: TGTGCCAGCAGCCCGAGGCCGCCACAGGGTTACAATGAGCAGTTCTTC.

The CDR3 nucleotides read TGTGCCAGCTCACCACCGAGGAACACTGAAGCTTTCTTT. This codes for CASSPPRNTEAFF. This chain links TRBV18 with TRBJ1-1; D remains unclear. This CDR3 has 13 residues. V lost 0 bases, J lost 1 base, and 3 bases lay in between. The V gene's germline CDR1 is KGHSH and CDR2 LQKENI.

The CDR3 nucleotides are TGTGCCAGCTCACTCAACGAAGAAGGGGGCGGTCGCACTGAAGCTTTCTTT. Translating gives CASSLNEEGGGRTEAFF. This chain joins TRBV18 and TRBJ1-1, with 7 bases identical to TRBD1. The germline V gene has CDR1 KGHSH and CDR2 LQKENI. The CDR3 covers 17 residues. V dropped 4 bases and J dropped 4; count of bases not matched to a gene: 15.

This clone turned up a few times. This rearrangement joins TRBV2 to TRBJ2-5; 10 nucleotides agree with TRBD1. Germline V lookup: CDR1 SNHLY, CDR2 FYNNEI. The CDR3 totals 13 residues. The ends lost 8 bases at V and 5 bases at J; junction bases unmatched: 5. The CDR3 region is CASARTGGETQYF. The CDR3 coding sequence is TGTGCCAGCGCTAGGACAGGGGGGGAGACCCAGTACTTC.

The chain is built from TRBV10-3 and TRBJ1-1; D might be TRBD1 (6 bases). Germline V gene data show CDR1 as ENHRY and CDR2 as SYGVKD. This CDR3 is 14 amino acids long. Trimming took off 3 bases at V and 2 bases at J, with 10 bases between the two ends. The DNA of the CDR3 is TGTGCCATCAGTGACAGGGGCGGAAACACTGAAGCTTTCTTT. Translating gives CAISDRGGNTEAFF.

CDR3 loop: CASSLISGSLLRDEQYF. CDR3 DNA: TGTGCCAGCAGCTTAATTAGCGGGAGTCTCCTTCGGGACGAGCAGTACTTC. The chain links TRBV7-2 to TRBJ2-7; 9 positions match TRBD2. With 2 bases clipped from V and 5 bases from J, the junction kept 13 bases outside the gene matches. CDR3 length: 17 residues. Germline V lookup: CDR1 SGHTA, CDR2 FQGNSA.

This chain joins TRBV18 and TRBJ2-1; no reliable D call. Germline lookup yields CDR1 KGHSH and CDR2 LQKENI. The CDR3 extends over 15 amino acids. V dropped 3 bases and J dropped 6 bases, with 15 bases sitting between them. CDR3 DNA sequence: TGTGCCAGCTCACCTAACGCCATGTCGGGCAATGAGCAGTTCTTC. This sequence encodes CASSPNAMSGNEQFF.

This chain uses TRBV25-1 with TRBJ2-5; TRBD2 matches 9 bases. Per germline, CDR1 MGHDK and CDR2 SYGVNS. The length of the CDR3 is 14 residues. Unmatched junction bases numbered 12, after V lost 7 bases and J lost 9 bases. CDR3 region: CASTPSSGTFSQYF. The CDR3 coding sequence is TGTGCCAGCACTCCCTCTAGCGGGACCTTTTCCCAGTACTTC.

The V and J genes are TRBV7-9 and TRBJ2-1, with TRBD2 matching over 7 bases. This CDR3 is built from 18 residues. The germline gives CDR1 SEHNR, CDR2 FQNEAQ (reference sequence). V was clipped by 1 base and J by 3 bases; unmatched bases: 12. The CDR3 protein is CASSLGRLAAMIYNEQFF. The CDR3, as DNA: TGTGCCAGCAGCTTAGGACGGCTAGCGGCCATGATCTACAATGAGCAGTTCTTC. Looking up the rest from reference TRBV7-9 and TRBJ2-1 gives the full variable domain: DTGVSQNPRHKITKRGQNVTFRCDPISEHNRLYWYRQTLGQGPEFLTYFQNEAQLEKSRLLSDRFSAERPKGSFSTLEIQRTEQGDSAMYLCASSLGRLAAMIYNEQFFGPGTRLTVL.

The chain couples TRBV5-4 to TRBJ1-2; 7 bases align to TRBD1. Germline CDR1 and CDR2: SGHNT and YYREEE (reference sequence). The ends lost 1 base at V and 6 bases at J; junction bases unmatched: 3. The CDR3 sequence is 13 residues long. The CDR3 loop is CASSLRDSNGYTF. The CDR3 nucleotides are TGTGCCAGCAGCTTGAGGGACAGCAATGGCTACACCTTC. Based on the CDR3 plus reference TRBV5-4 and TRBJ1-2, the full variable domain is ETGVTQSPTHLIKTRGQQVTLRCSSQSGHNTVSWYQQALGQGPQFIFQYYREEENGRGNFPPRFSGLQFPNYSSELNVNALELDDSALYLCASSLRDSNGYTFGSGTRLTVV.